This paragraph covers one TCR beta chain sequence. Its antigen is not known. These data come from a study of esophageal squamous cell carcinoma under preoperative chemotherapy. Looking at the study overall: Samples included peripheral blood T cells as well as tumor-infiltrating lymphocytes.

TCRdb redid the calling of the PCR reads with MiXCR, one entry per CDR3 protein. Among 32,000 or so distinct CDR3 sequences listed, roughly 52% were seen once. Time point indicated: after preoperative PTX-NDP chemotherapy. Study results and limitations: Post-treatment tumor-infiltrating lymphocytes appeared partly derived from peripheral T cells migrating into the tumor. Abundant clones tended to shrink rather than expand after paclitaxel-nedaplatin.

Sampling took place from a patient given preoperative chemotherapy. This sequence was found in a human donor with esophageal squamous cell carcinoma. The donor label of this sample is uncertain.

CDR3 sequence reads: CASRIGNLRSYEQYF. CDR3 in DNA: TGTGCCAGCAGGATCGGGAACTTAAGGTCCTACGAGCAGTACTTC. The V and J genes are TRBV6-1 and TRBJ2-7, with TRBD2 as a possible D gene (5 bases). V was shortened by 6 bases and J by 1 base, with 16 bases between the two germline ends. Germline V gene sequence: CDR1 MNHNS, CDR2 SASEGT. The CDR3 loop spans 15 amino acids.